The TCR beta chain under discussion was sequenced for a study of OX40 agonist ivuxolimab in advanced cancers. Study at large: One hepatocellular carcinoma and a couple of cutaneous melanoma patients partially responded.

CDR3 length: 16 amino acids. The germline gives CDR1 LGHNA, CDR2 YSLEER. About this clone itself: The germline gene is not matched at one end of the junction; a read error may be the cause. The same CDR3 also results from other DNA sequences found in this sample.

TCRdb keeps only in-frame clones here, not all; method: immunoSEQ multiplex PCR. The sample lists over 70,000 clones, around 88% occurring once. The chain links TRBV4-3 to TRBJ2-5; D tentatively fits TRBD1 or TRBD2 (5 bases each). This sequence originates from an adult with an advanced solid tumor such as melanoma, head and neck, liver or kidney cancer. Sequenced material: CD4+ or CD8+ T cells sorted from blood, taken in a trial of the OX40 agonist ivuxolimab. Here the CDR3 DNA reads TGCGCCAGCAGCCAAGATTATGGGTTCAGAGGGGAGACTCAGTACTTC. It codes for CASSQDYGFRGETQYF.